This TCR beta chain was found in a study of post-analysis software for immune sequencing data. Study at large: The courses of disease that were included comprised relapsing-remitting, secondary progressive and progressive-relapsing multiple sclerosis.

A word on this clonotype: Antigen unknown. One end of the junction is discordant with germline, which a read error may explain.

Findings of the study overall: Samples made in the same batch grouped tightly together by F measure. Controls significantly exceeded multiple sclerosis patients in normalized Chao1 diversity. About 5 TRBV segments were significantly more frequent in patients than in controls. TRBV5-6, TRBV5-1 and TRBV20-1 were among these segments.

Germline V gives CDR1 SQVTM, CDR2 ANQGSEA. This CDR3 contains 15 residues. Incorporated into the TCR beta cDNA libraries were unique molecular identifiers, which served to reduce PCR and sequencing biases. Between 1 and 10 million T cells gave rise to 450,000 to 650,000 cDNA molecules. MiXCR, run by TCRdb on the PCR reads, gives a single entry per CDR3 protein. The sample gives 820,000 or so distinct CDR3 sequences, roughly 58% of which show up once; roughly 4.4% is in the top ten. The sequencing sample was made of blood. The chain couples TRBV29-1 to TRBJ2-5, with TRBD1 matching over 10 bases. The J call is uncertain, as TRBJ2-7 better fits the DNA end. This clonotype was sampled from a girl between 10 and 17 years old with multiple sclerosis. The CDR3 here is CSVRRDRGISCEQYF. Here the CDR3 DNA reads TGCAGCGTCCGCCGGGACAGGGGAATCTCCTGCGAGCAGTACTTC.